The 13 T cell receptor beta chains below come from one sample, sequenced in a study of T cell repertoires in cytomegalovirus infection. TCRdb independently ran MiXCR on the reads; one entry per CDR3 protein. The table includes tens of thousands of distinct CDR3 sequences, around 3.4% detected once. Source material: PBMCs. These receptors were taken from a human donor in good health (CMV status not recorded). Some clones in this sample may be carry-over from other donors' samples.

This clonotype appeared many times. The V call is TRBV27, the J call TRBJ2-1; 9 nucleotides line up with TRBD2. V shed 4 bases, J shed 4 bases, and the junction held 2 bases outside the gene matches. Germline lookup yields CDR1 MNHEY and CDR2 SMNVEV (reference sequence). The CDR3 contains 14 residues. The CDR3 reads CASSSSGVYNEQFF. The CDR3 DNA sequence: TGTGCCAGCAGTTCTAGCGGGGTATACAATGAGCAGTTCTTC.

This clonotype occurred many times. The junction and the germline gene differ at one end; a read error may be behind it. The chain links TRBV18 to TRBJ1-1; D is ambiguous. The CDR3 sequence is 14 residues long. CDR1 is KGHSH, CDR2 LQKENI, per germline. The CDR3 loop is CASSPQTMNTEAFF. The CDR3, as DNA: TGTGCCAGCTCCCCACAGACAATGAACACTGAAGCTTTCTTT.

This clonotype came up many times. This sequence joins TRBV12-3 or TRBV12-4 and TRBJ2-3; unclear D gene. The CDR3 extends over 13 amino acids. V shed 2 bases and J shed 9 bases, with 12 bases lying between them. DNA for the CDR3: TGTGCCAGCAGTTTAATTTCCGAAGGCACGCAGTATTTT. Its protein is CASSLISEGTQYF.

This clonotype was seen ten or more times. The rearrangement links TRBV12-3 or TRBV12-4 to TRBJ2-1, with 13 positions matching TRBD2. With 3 bases clipped from V and 5 bases from J, the junction kept 13 bases outside the gene matches. CDR3 length: 19 amino acids. This CDR3 reads CASSFRPLKLAGGHNEQFF. CDR3 DNA: TGTGCCAGCAGTTTTCGTCCCCTTAAACTAGCGGGGGGGCACAATGAGCAGTTCTTC.

There are many counts of this clonotype. This chain links TRBV7-2 with TRBJ2-7; D could derive from TRBD1 or TRBD2 (5 bases each). CDR1 and CDR2 (germline): SGHTA, FQGNSA. CDR3 length: 14 amino acids. Trimming took 1 base from V and 0 from J, leaving 7 bases between them. This CDR3 reads CASSLGGNSYEQYF. The CDR3 DNA reads as TGTGCCAGCAGCTTAGGGGGGAACTCCTACGAGCAGTACTTC.

This clonotype was seen ten or more times. This chain uses TRBV20-1 with TRBJ1-5, with a weak D call TRBD1 (5 bases). CDR3 length: 14 amino acids. V lost 7 bases and J lost 0, with 13 bases in between. Germline V lookup: CDR1 DFQATT, CDR2 SNEGSKA (reference sequence). The CDR3 region has the DNA TGCAGTGTTCTGGGGGTCAATAGCAATCAGCCCCAGCATTTT. It translates to CSVLGVNSNQPQHF.

At least ten counts were recorded for this clonotype. The rearrangement joins TRBV7-9 to TRBJ1-1; a possible D gene is TRBD1 (6 bases). Trimming cost V 3 bases and J 6 bases, with 23 bases left between them. The germline V gene has CDR1 SEHNR and CDR2 FQNEAQ (reference sequence). The CDR3 has 17 amino acids. CDR3 bases: TGTGCCAGCAGCTTGAGTTCGTCCAGGGGCCTTTCACCTGAAGCTTTCTTT. Amino acid sequence: CASSLSSSRGLSPEAFF.

This clonotype was detected many times. The chain couples TRBV4-3 to TRBJ1-4; 12 nucleotides match TRBD1. The CDR3 runs to 20 residues. CDR1 is LGHNA, CDR2 YSLEER, per germline. Trimming at V came to 0 bases and at J to 3 bases, leaving 11 bases not matched to a gene. The CDR3 reads CASSQEFGDRGRIANEKLFF. The CDR3 region has the DNA TGCGCCAGCAGCCAAGAATTCGGGGACAGGGGGCGTATAGCTAATGAAAAACTGTTTTTT.

This clonotype occurred many times. The chain links TRBV6-1 to TRBJ2-2; D is possibly TRBD1 or TRBD2 (5 bases each). The CDR3 is 14 amino acids. V was trimmed by 6 bases and J by 3 bases, leaving 11 bases between them. The V gene's germline CDR1 is MNHNS and CDR2 SASEGT. CDR3 in DNA: TGTGCCAGCAGCGGGACCCAGGACACCGGGGAGCTGTTTTTT. Translating it yields CASSGTQDTGELFF.

This clonotype was counted many times. The rearrangement links TRBV7-6 to TRBJ2-7; 8 nucleotides line up with TRBD2. CDR3 length: 13 amino acids. Germline CDR1 and CDR2: SGHVS and FNYEAQ. After removal of 5 bases from V and 7 bases from J, the junction contained 7 bases not matched to a gene. DNA for the CDR3: TGTGCCAGCAGCCTAATGACGGGGGGGGAGCAGTACTTC. Its protein is CASSLMTGGEQYF.

This clonotype was counted many times. V usage is TRBV4-3 and J usage is TRBJ1-1; a possible D gene is TRBD1 (6 bases). The CDR3 consists of 17 residues. The germline V and J ends were trimmed by 0 bases and 6 bases, with 20 bases remaining between them. Germline V lookup: CDR1 LGHNA, CDR2 YSLEER. The CDR3 nucleotides read TGCGCCAGCAGCCAAGACGGGACACGGGTACTAGATTCTGAAGCTTTCTTT. Amino acids: CASSQDGTRVLDSEAFF.

This clonotype was seen at least ten times. The rearrangement uses TRBV6-2 or TRBV6-3 and TRBJ2-7; D is tentatively TRBD1 or TRBD2 (7 bases each). V lost 6 bases, J lost 6 bases, and 18 bases lay in between. Germline V gene lookup returns CDR1 MNHEY and CDR2 SVGEGT. CDR3 length: 14 residues. This chain's CDR3 is CASSRQGGFGEQYF. The DNA for the CDR3 is TGTGCCAGCAGCAGACAGGGAGGGTTTGGCGAGCAGTACTTC.

This clonotype was found many times. A much larger clonotype is one base distant, so this may be a read error. The chain recombines TRBV7-6 with TRBJ1-2; D is unclear. Germline CDR1 is SGHVS and CDR2 is FNYEAQ. The CDR3 covers 12 residues. V was shortened by 0 bases and J by 6 bases, with 5 bases between the two germline ends. The CDR3 nucleotides read TGTGCCAGCAGCTTAGCAGGGAATGGCTACACCTTC. It specifies CASSLAGNGYTF. The full variable domain, with the rest looked up from reference TRBV7-6 and TRBJ1-2, is GAGVSQSPRYKVTKRGQDVALRCDPISGHVSLYWYRQALGQGPEFLTYFNYEAQQDKSGLPNDRFSAERPEGSISTLTIQRTEQRDSAMYRCASSLAGNGYTFGSGTRLTVV.